This T cell receptor (beta chain) was recorded in a study of control samples from healthy donors and cancer patients. The data were produced by immunoSEQ multiplex PCR, yet TCRdb's version contains in-frame clones alone and is incomplete. The sample includes 100,000 to 120,000 clones, 70% to 85% seen only once; the top ten take around 6.2%. Sequencing was done on a sample of blood. The clonotype comes from a man younger than 30 in good health.

CDR3 residues: CASSPLGTGGYSYGLNQPQHF. The CDR3 bases are TGTGCCAGCAGCCCCTTAGGGACAGGGGGCTATAGTTACGGCCTCAATCAGCCCCAGCATTTT. The chain employs TRBV6-6 and TRBJ1-5; 12 nucleotides match TRBD1. The germline V gene has CDR1 MNHNY and CDR2 SVGAGI (reference sequence). V shed 6 bases, J shed 3 bases, and the junction held 21 bases outside the gene matches. This CDR3 contains 21 residues.